The clone carrying this T cell receptor (beta chain) turned up a few times. Its cognate antigen is unknown. The sample is drawn from a study of tumor and adjacent non-tumor tissue in lung cancer. Study observations and caveats: Compared with tumor, normal lung showed significantly lower TCR diversity. Tumor TCR diversity, when higher, was linked to shorter survival.

Germline assignment: CDR1 DFQATT and CDR2 SNEGSKA (reference sequence). CDR3 length equals 15 residues. Germline trimming cut 7 bases from V and 4 bases from J; bases unmatched to any gene: 12. RNA was extracted from bulk tissue without any cell sorting. Between August and November 2014, newly diagnosed, chemotherapy-naive lung cancer patients underwent thoracic surgery in China. A modified ARM-PCR protocol with three rounds of nested PCR amplified TCRbeta. TCRdb re-analysed the multiplex PCR reads in MiXCR, keeping a single row per CDR3 protein. Found here are fewer than 120,000 distinct CDR3 sequences, about 80% of them singletons; the top ten hold roughly 20%.

Sequenced: lung tumor tissue. The chain couples TRBV20-1 to TRBJ2-1; 8 positions match TRBD2. The sequence was collected from a man in his sixties or seventies with non-small cell lung cancer. The CDR3 region is CSVPDGTSRYNEQFF. The CDR3 DNA follows: TGCAGTGTCCCCGACGGGACTAGTCGTTACAATGAGCAGTTCTTC.